This record concerns one TCR beta chain sequence. Antigen unknown. The sample originates from a study of T cell responses to AZD1222 COVID-19 vaccine. Germline CDR1 is LNHDA and CDR2 is SQIVND (reference sequence). The V end lost 6 bases, the J end lost 4 bases, and 18 bases lay between the germline ends. The CDR3 is 15 amino acids. Overall study results and limits: Clonal diversity may have been underestimated, and the donors were mostly white British, with more females than males.

Only in-frame clones appear in the TCRdb table, and some are missing; sequencing was by immunoSEQ multiplex PCR. The sample holds around 120,000 clones, 80% to 95% seen once. The sample consisted of peripheral blood, taken on day 0 of AZD1222 vaccination. The receptor comes from an adult in good health. The gene calls are TRBV19 and TRBJ1-1, with D possibly TRBD1 on 6 matching bases. The CDR3 sequence is CASSPSYGGLTEAFF. The CDR3 bases are TGTGCCAGTAGCCCATCGTATGGGGGGCTCACTGAAGCTTTCTTT.